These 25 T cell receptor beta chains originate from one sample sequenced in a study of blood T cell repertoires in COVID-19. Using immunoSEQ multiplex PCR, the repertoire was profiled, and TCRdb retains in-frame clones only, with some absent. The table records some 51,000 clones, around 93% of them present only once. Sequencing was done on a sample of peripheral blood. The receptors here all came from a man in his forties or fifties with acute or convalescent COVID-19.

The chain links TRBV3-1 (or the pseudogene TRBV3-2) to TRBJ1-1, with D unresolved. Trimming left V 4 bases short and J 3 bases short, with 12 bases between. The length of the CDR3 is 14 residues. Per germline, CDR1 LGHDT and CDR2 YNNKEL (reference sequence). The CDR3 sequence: CASSLRGADTEAFF. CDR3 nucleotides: TGTGCCAGCAGCCTACGGGGAGCGGACACTGAAGCTTTCTTT.

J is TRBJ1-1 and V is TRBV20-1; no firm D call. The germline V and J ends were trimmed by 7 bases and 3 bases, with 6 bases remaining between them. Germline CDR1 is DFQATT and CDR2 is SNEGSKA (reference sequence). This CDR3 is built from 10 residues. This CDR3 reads CSVTDTEAFF. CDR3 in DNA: TGCAGTGTTACGGACACTGAAGCTTTCTTT.

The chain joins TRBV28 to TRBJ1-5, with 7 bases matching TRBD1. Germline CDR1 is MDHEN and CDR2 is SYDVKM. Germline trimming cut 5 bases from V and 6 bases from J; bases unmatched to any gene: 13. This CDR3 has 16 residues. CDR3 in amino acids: CASSPTGTRLGQPQHF. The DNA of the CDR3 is TGTGCCAGCAGTCCGACAGGGACCCGGCTCGGTCAGCCCCAGCATTTT.

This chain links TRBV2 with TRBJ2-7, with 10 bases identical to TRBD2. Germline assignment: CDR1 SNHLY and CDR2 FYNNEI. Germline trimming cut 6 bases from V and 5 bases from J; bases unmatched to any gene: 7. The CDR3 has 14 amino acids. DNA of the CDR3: TGTGCCAGCAGAGCTAGCGGGGGTATCCACGAGCAGTACTTC. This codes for CASRASGGIHEQYF.

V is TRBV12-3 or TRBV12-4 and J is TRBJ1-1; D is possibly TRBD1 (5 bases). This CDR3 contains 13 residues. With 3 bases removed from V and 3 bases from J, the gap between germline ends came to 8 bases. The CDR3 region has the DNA TGTGCCAGCAGTTTGACAGTCTACACTGAAGCTTTCTTT. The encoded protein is CASSLTVYTEAFF.

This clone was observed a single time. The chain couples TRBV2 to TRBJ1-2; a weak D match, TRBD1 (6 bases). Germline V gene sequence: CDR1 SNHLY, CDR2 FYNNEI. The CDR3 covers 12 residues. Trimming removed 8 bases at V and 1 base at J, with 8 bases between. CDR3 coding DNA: TGTGCCAGCCGCAGGGGTAACTATGGCTACACCTTC. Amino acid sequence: CASRRGNYGYTF.

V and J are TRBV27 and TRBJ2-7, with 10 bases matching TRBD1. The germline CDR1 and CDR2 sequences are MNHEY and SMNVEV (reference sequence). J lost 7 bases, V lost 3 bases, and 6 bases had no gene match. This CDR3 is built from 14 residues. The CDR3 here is CASSLRTGGVEQYF. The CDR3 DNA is TGTGCCAGCAGTTTGAGGACAGGGGGGGTGGAGCAGTACTTC.

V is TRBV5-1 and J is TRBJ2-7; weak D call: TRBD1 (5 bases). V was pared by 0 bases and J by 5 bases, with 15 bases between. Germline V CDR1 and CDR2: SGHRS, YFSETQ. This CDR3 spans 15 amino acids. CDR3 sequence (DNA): TGCGCCAGCAGCTTGGCCTATACAGGTCAGCACGAGCAGTACTTC. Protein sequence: CASSLAYTGQHEQYF.

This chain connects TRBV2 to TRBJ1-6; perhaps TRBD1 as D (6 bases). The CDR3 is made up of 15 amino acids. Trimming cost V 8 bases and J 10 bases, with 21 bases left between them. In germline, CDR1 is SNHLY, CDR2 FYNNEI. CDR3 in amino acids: CASVSAGGAQSPLHF. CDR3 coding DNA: TGTGCCAGCGTCTCGGCCGGGGGGGCTCAGTCACCCCTCCACTTT.

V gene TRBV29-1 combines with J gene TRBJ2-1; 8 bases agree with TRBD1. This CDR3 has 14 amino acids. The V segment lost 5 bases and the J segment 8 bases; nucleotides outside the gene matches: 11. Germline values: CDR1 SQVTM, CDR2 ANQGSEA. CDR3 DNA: TGCAGCGTTAGCTTCGGGGGACAGGTGGATGAGCAGTTCTTC. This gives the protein CSVSFGGQVDEQFF.

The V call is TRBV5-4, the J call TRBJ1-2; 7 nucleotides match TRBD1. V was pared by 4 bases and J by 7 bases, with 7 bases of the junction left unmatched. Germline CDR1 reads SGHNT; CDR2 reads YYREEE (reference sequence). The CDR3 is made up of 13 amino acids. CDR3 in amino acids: CASSPRGAAGYTF. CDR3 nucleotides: TGTGCCAGCAGCCCCAGGGGGGCGGCTGGCTACACCTTC.

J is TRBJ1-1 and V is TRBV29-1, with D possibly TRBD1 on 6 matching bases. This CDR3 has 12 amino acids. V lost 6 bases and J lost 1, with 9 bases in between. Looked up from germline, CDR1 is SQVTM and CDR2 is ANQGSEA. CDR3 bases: TGCAGCGTCCAGGGGCCGAACACTGAAGCTTTCTTT. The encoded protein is CSVQGPNTEAFF.

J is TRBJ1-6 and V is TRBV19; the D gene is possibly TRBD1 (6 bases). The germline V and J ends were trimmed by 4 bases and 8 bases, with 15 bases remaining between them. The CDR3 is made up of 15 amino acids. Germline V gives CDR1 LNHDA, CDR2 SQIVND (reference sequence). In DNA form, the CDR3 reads TGTGCCAGTAGTACTTCCACAGGGACCGATTCACCCCTCCACTTT. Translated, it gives CASSTSTGTDSPLHF.

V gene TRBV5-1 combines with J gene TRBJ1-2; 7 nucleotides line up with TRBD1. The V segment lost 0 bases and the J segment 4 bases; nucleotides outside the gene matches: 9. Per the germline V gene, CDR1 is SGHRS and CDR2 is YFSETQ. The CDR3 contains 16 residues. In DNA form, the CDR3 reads TGCGCCAGCAGCTTGGTCGCTGGACAGGTGGGCTATGGCTACACCTTC. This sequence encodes CASSLVAGQVGYGYTF.

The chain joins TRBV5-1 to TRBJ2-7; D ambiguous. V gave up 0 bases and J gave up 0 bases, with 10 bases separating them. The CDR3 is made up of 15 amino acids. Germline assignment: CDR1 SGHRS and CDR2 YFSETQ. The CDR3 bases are TGCGCCAGCAGCTTGGCCGAGGCCTTCTCCTACGAGCAGTACTTC. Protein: CASSLAEAFSYEQYF.

The CDR3 DNA is TGTGCCACCAGCAGAGGCGCCGGTCAGCCCCAGCATTTT. This translates into CATSRGAGQPQHF. This chain connects TRBV15 to TRBJ1-5; D remains unclear. Germline V gene data show CDR1 as LNHNV and CDR2 as YYDKDF (reference sequence). Between the trimmed V and J ends, which lost 1 base and 6 bases, there was a span of 7 bases. This CDR3 comprises 13 residues.

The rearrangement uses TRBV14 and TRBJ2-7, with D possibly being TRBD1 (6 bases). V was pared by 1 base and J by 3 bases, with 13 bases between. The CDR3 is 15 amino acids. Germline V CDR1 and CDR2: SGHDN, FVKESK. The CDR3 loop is CASSQGTATFYEQYF. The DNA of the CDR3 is TGTGCCAGCAGCCAAGGGACAGCCACCTTCTACGAGCAGTACTTC. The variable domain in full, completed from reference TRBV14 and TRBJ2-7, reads EAGVTQFPSHSVIEKGQTVTLRCDPISGHDNLYWYRRVMGKEIKFLLHFVKESKQDESGMPNNRFLAERTGGTYSTLKVQPAELEDSGVYFCASSQGTATFYEQYFGPGTRLTVT.

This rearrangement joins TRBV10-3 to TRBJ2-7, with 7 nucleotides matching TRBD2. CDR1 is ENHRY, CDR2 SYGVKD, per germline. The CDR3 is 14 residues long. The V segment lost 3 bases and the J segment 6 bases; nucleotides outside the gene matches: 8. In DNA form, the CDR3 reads TGTGCCATCAGTGATGGACACCCGGGAGGCGAGCAGTACTTC. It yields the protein CAISDGHPGGEQYF.

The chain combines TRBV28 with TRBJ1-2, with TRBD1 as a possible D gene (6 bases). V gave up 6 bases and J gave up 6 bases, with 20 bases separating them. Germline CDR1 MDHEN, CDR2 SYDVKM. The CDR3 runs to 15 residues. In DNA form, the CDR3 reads TGTGCCAGCAGCCGTATCGGGCAGGGGTCGGATGGCTACACCTTC. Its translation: CASSRIGQGSDGYTF.

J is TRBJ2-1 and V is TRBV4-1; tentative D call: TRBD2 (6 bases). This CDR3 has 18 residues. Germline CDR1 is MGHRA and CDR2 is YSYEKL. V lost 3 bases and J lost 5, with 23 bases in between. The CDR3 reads CASSHGLLRRGIDNEQFF. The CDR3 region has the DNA TGCGCCAGCAGCCATGGGCTACTCAGACGGGGGATAGACAATGAGCAGTTCTTC.

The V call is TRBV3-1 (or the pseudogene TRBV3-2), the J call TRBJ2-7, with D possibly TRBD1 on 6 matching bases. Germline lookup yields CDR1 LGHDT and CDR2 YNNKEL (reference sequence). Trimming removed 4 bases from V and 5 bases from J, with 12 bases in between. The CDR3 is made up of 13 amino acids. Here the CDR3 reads CASSRTGNHEQYF. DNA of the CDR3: TGTGCCAGCAGCCGAACAGGGAACCACGAGCAGTACTTC.

The CDR3 DNA reads TGTGCCAGCAGCTTAGGGAGTACCGGGGAGCTGTTTTTT. It is translated as CASSLGSTGELFF. The chain recombines TRBV11-2 with TRBJ2-2; D is undetermined. This CDR3 region has 13 residues. V lost 1 base to trimming and J lost 5 bases, with 5 bases between them. Looked up from germline, CDR1 is SGHAT and CDR2 is FQNNGV. The entire variable domain, with the rest obtained from reference TRBV11-2 and TRBJ2-2, is as follows: EAGVAQSPRYKIIEKRQSVAFWCNPISGHATLYWYQQILGQGPKLLIQFQNNGVVDDSQLPKDRFSAERLKGVDSTLKIQPAKLEDSAVYLCASSLGSTGELFFGEGSRLTVL.

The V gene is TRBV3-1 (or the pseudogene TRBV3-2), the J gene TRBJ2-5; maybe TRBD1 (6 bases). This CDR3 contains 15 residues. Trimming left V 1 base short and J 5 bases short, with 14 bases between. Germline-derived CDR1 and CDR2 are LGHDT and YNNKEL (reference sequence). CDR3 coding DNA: TGTGCCAGCAGCCAAGGGGGACCTAGGGGGGAGACCCAGTACTTC. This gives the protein CASSQGGPRGETQYF.

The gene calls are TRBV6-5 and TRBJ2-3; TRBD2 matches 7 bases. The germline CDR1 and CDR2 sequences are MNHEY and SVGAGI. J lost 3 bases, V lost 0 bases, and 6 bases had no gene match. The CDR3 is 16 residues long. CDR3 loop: CASSYSPQRGTDTQYF. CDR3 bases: TGTGCCAGCAGTTACTCTCCCCAGCGGGGAACAGATACGCAGTATTTT.

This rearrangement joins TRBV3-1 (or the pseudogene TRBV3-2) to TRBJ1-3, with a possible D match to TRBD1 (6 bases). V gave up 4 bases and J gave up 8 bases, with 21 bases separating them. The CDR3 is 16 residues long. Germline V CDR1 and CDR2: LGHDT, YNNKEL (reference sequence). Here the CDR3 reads CASSLRVNRVTDTIYF. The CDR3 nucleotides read TGTGCCAGCAGCCTAAGGGTAAACAGGGTGACGGACACCATATATTTT.